This TCR beta chain was identified during a study of T cell responses to AZD1222 COVID-19 vaccine. Notes on the study in general: Only six or seven AZD1222 recipients tested seropositive at baseline. Across spike, vaccine-associated CD4 TCRs were found, dominant at 160-218 and 743-854. Nearly half of the spike-specific TCRs reportedly recognize variant regions that carry no mutations. The donor group comprised mostly white British people and more females; the analysis possibly underestimated clonal diversity.

Note on this clone: Its antigen is undetermined.

Repertoires were generated with immunoSEQ multiplex PCR, while TCRdb's copy carries only in-frame clones and drops some. Of about 120,000 clones detected, about 87% appear once; the ten largest clones hold 8% to 9.5%. CDR1 SNHLY and CDR2 FYNNEI come from the germline V gene. Deletions cut 8 bases from V and 0 bases from J, with 8 bases between. This CDR3 has 13 amino acids. This sequence was found in an adult in good health. The sample consisted of peripheral blood, taken on day 0 of AZD1222 vaccination. The rearrangement joins TRBV2 to TRBJ1-3, with D perhaps TRBD1 (5 bases). CDR3 protein: CASGAHSGNTIYF. The CDR3 DNA reads TGTGCCAGCGGGGCTCACTCTGGAAACACCATATATTTT.